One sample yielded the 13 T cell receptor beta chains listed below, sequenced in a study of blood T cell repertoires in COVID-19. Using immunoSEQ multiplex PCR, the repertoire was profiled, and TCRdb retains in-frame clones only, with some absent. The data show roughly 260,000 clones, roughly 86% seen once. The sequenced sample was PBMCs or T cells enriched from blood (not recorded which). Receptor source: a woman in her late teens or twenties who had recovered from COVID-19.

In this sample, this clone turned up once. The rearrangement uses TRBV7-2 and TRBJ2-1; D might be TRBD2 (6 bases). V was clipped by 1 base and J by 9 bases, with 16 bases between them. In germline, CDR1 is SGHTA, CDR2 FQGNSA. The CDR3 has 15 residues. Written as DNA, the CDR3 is TGTGCCAGCAGCTTAGTAGGCGGGATTGCACGTGAGCAGTTCTTC. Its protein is CASSLVGGIAREQFF.

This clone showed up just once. The CDR3 DNA sequence: TGTGCCAGCATGAGAGAGCGGGTGTTGATAGATACGCAGTATTTT. Its protein product is CASMRERVLIDTQYF. The chain couples TRBV28 to TRBJ2-3, with TRBD2 as a possible D gene (6 bases). Germline CDR1 is MDHEN and CDR2 is SYDVKM. The V gene lost 7 bases and the J gene lost 5 bases, with 19 bases spanning the gap. The length of the CDR3 is 15 residues.

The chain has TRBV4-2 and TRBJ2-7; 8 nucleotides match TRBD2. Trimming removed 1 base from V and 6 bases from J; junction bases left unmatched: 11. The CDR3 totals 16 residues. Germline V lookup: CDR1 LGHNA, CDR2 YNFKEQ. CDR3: CASSQVSAGVVAEQYF. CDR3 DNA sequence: TGTGCCAGCAGCCAAGTCTCAGCGGGAGTTGTGGCCGAGCAGTACTTC.

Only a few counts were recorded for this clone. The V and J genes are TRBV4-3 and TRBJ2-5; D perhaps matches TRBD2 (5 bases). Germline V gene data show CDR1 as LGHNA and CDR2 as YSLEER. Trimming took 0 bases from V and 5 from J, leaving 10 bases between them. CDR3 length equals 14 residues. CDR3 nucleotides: TGCGCCAGCAGCCAAGACGCTAGCACGGAGACCCAGTACTTC. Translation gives CASSQDASTETQYF.

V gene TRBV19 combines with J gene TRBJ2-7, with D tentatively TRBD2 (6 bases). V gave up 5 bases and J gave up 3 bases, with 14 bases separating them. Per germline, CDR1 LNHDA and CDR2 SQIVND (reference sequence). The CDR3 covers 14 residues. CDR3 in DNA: TGTGCCAGTAGTGGCGGGACTTTCCTCTACGAGCAGTACTTC. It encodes CASSGGTFLYEQYF.

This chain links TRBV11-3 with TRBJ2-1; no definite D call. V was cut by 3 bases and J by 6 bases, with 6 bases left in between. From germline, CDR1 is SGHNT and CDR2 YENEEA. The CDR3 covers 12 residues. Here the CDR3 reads CASSFQINEQFF. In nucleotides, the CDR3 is TGTGCCAGCAGCTTCCAAATCAATGAGCAGTTCTTC.

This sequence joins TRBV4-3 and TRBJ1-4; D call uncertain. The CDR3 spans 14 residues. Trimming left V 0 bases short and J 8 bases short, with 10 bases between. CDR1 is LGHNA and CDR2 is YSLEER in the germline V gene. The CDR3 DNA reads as TGCGCCAGCAGCCAAGATTGGGCAGGCGAAAAACTGTTTTTT. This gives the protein CASSQDWAGEKLFF.

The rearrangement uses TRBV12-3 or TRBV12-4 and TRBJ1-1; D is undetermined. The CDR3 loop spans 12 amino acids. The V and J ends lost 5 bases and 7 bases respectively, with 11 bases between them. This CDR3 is CASSTELSEAFF. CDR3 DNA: TGTGCCAGCAGTACAGAGCTCAGTGAAGCTTTCTTT.

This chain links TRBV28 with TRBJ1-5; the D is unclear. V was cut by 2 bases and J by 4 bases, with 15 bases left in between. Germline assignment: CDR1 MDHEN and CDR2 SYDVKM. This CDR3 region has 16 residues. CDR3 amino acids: CASSLEVGRINQPQHF. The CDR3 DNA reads TGTGCCAGCAGTTTAGAAGTCGGCAGGATTAATCAGCCCCAGCATTTT.

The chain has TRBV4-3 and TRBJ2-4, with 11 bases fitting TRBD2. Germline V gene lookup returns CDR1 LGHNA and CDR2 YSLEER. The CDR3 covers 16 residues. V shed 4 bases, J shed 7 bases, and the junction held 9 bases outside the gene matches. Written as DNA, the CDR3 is TGCGCCAGCAGCCTCACCTTAGCGGGGGGGCGTAACATTCAGTACTTC. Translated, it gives CASSLTLAGGRNIQYF.

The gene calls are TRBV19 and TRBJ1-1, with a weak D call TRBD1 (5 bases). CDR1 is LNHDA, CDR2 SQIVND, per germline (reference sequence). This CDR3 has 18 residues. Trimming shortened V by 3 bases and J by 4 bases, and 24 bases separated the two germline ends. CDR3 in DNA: TGTGCCAGTAGTATCGGGAGGGGCAGGGTAAGCTGGCGCACTGAAGCTTTCTTT. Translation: CASSIGRGRVSWRTEAFF.

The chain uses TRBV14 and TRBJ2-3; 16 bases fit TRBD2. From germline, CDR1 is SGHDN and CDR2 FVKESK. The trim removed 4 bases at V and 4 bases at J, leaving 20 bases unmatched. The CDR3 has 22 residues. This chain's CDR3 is CASSRRVNTGTSGRASPDTQYF. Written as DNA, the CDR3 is TGTGCCAGCAGCCGTCGGGTCAATACCGGGACTAGCGGGAGGGCTAGCCCAGATACGCAGTATTTT.

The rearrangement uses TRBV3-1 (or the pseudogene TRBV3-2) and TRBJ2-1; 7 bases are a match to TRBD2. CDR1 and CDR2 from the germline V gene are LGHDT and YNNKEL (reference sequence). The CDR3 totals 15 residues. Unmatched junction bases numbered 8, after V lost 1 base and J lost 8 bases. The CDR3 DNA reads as TGTGCCAGCAGCCAAGTGAGGGCGGGGGTCGATGAGCAGTTCTTC. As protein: CASSQVRAGVDEQFF.